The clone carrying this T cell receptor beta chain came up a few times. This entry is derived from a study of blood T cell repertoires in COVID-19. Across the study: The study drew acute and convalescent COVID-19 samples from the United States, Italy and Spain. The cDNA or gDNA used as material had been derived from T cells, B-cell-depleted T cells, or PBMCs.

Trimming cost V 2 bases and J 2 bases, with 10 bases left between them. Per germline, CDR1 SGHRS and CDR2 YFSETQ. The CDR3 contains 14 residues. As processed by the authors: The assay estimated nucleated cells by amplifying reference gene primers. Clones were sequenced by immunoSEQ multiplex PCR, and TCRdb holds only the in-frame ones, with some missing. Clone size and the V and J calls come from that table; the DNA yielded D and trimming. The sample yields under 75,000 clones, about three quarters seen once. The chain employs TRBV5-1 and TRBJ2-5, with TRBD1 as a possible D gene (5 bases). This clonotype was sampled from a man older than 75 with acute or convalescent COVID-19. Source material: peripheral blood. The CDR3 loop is CASSFGANQETQYF. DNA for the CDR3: TGCGCCAGCAGCTTTGGGGCCAATCAAGAGACCCAGTACTTC. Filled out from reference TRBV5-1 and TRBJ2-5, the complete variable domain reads KAGVTQTPRYLIKTRGQQVTLSCSPISGHRSVSWYQQTPGQGLQFLFEYFSETQRNKGNFPGRFSGRQFSNSRSEMNVSTLELGDSALYLCASSFGANQETQYFGPGTRLLVL.